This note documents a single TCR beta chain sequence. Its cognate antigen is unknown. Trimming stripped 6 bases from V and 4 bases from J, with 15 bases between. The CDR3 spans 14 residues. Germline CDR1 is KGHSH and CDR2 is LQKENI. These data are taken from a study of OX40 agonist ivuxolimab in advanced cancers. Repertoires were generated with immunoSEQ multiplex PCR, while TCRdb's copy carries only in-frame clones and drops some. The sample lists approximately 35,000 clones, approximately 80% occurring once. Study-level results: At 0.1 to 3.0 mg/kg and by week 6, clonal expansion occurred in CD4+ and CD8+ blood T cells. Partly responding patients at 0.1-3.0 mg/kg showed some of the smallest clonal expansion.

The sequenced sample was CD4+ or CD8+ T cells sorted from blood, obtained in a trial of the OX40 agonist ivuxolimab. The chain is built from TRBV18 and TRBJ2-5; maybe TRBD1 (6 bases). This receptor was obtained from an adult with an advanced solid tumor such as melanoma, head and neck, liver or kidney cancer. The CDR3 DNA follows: TGTGCCAGCTCGCGACAGGATGAGATAGAGACCCAGTACTTC. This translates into CASSRQDEIETQYF.